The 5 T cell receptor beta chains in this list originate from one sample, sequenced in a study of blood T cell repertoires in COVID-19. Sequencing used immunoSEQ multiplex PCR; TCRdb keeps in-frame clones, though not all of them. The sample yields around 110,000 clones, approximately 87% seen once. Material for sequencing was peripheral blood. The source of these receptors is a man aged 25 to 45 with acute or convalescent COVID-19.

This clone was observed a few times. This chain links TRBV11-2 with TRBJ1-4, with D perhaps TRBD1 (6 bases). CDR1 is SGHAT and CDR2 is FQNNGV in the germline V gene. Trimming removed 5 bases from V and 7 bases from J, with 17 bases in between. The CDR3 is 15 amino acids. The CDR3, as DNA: TGTGCCAGCAGCCCCCGGGGGGCCGGTGGTGAAAAACTGTTTTTT. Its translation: CASSPRGAGGEKLFF.

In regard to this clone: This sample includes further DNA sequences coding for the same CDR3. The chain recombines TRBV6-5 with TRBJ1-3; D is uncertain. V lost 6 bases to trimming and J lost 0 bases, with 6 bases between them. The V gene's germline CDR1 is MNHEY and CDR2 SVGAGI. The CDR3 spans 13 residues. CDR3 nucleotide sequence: TGTGCCAGCAGCCGCGGCTCTGGAAACACCATATATTTT. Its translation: CASSRGSGNTIYF.

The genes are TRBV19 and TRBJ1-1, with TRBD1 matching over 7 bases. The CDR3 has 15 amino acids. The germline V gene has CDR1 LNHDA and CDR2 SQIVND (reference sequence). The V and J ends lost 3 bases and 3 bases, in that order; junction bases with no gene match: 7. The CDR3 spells CASSIATGDYTEAFF. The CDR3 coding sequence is TGTGCCAGTAGTATTGCCACAGGGGACTACACTGAAGCTTTCTTT.

This CDR3 is CASSPQGSNYGYTF. The CDR3 DNA reads as TGTGCCAGCAGCCCCCAGGGTTCTAACTATGGCTACACCTTC. This chain uses TRBV5-6 with TRBJ1-2; perhaps TRBD1 as D (5 bases). Trimming shortened V by 4 bases and J by 0 bases, and 10 bases separated the two germline ends. CDR1 is SGHDT and CDR2 is YYEEEE in the germline V gene. The CDR3 sequence is 14 residues long.

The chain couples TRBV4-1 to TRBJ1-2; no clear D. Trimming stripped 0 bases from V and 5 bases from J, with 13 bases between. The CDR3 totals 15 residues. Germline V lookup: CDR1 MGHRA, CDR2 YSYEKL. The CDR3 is CASSQERMISYGYTF. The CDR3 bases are TGCGCCAGCAGCCAAGAGAGGATGATTTCTTATGGCTACACCTTC.